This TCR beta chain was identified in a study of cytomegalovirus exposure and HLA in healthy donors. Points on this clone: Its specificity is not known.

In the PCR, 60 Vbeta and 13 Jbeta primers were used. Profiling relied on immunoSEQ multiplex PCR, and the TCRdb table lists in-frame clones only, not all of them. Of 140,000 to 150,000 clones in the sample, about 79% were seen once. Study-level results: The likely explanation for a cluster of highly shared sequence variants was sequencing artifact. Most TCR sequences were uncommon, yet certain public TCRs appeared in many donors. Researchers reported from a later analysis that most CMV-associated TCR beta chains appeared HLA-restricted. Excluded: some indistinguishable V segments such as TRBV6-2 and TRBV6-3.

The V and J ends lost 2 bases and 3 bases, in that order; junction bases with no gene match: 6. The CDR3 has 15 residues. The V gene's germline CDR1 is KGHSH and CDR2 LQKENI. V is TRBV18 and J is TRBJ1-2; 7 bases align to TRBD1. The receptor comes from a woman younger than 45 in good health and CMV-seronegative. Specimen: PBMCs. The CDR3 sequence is CASSPSAGGYYGYTF. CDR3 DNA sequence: TGTGCCAGCTCACCATCGGCAGGGGGTTACTATGGCTACACCTTC.